This is a list of T cell receptor beta chains from one sample in a study of T cell changes during pregnancy in multiple sclerosis. The table came from immunoSEQ multiplex PCR; TCRdb's copy has only in-frame clones and leaves some out. The data contain more than 70,000 clones, about nine tenths of them singletons. Material: peripheral blood, obtained after pregnancy. The source is a female donor in good health, enrolled as a control in a pregnancy study. Both conserved end residues are part of each CDR3. The D gene is left open where the match is weak. Where a row states a size, it is once, few, many or the class of an expanded clone; other rows omit it.

>.|TRBV11-2|TRBJ1-4|.
CASSSRQIPNEKLFF
TGTGCCAGCAGCTCCCGACAGATTCCTAATGAAAAACTGTTTTTT
>.|TRBV15|TRBJ1-1|TRBD1
CATSRSRGRNTEAFF
TGTGCCACCAGCAGATCCAGGGGGCGGAACACTGAAGCTTTCTTT
>.|TRBV7-2|TRBJ2-7|.
CASSDRTDSYEQYF
TGTGCCAGCAGCGATCGGACAGATTCCTACGAGCAGTACTTC
>.|TRBV28|TRBJ2-2|.
CASSSQGLTGPNTGELFF
TGTGCCAGCAGTTCCCAGGGACTGACAGGGCCGAACACCGGGGAGCTGTTTTTT
>once|TRBV7-3|TRBJ2-3|TRBD2
CASSRTSGGAGDTQYF
TGTGCCAGCAGCCGAACTAGCGGGGGGGCCGGAGATACGCAGTATTTT
>once|TRBV5-8|TRBJ2-5|TRBD1
CASSPWDRTYQETQYF
TGTGCCAGCAGCCCTTGGGACAGGACGTACCAAGAGACCCAGTACTTC
>.|TRBV5-4|TRBJ1-1|.
CASSPNGLQGTEAFF
TGTGCCAGCAGCCCAAACGGACTTCAGGGGACTGAAGCTTTCTTT
>.|TRBV6-1|TRBJ2-6|TRBD1
CASRGKRTGDNVLTF
TGTGCCAGCAGGGGGAAACGGACAGGAGACAACGTCCTGACTTTC
>.|TRBV4-3|TRBJ2-1|.
CASSKTDYNEQFF
TGCGCCAGCAGCAAGACAGACTACAATGAGCAGTTCTTC
>.|TRBV5-1|TRBJ1-6|.
CASSSTSGGGSPLHF
TGCGCCAGCAGCTCCACCTCCGGGGGGGGTTCACCCCTCCACTTT
>.|TRBV7-8|TRBJ2-5|TRBD2
CASSLEDSGGAETQYF
TGTGCCAGCAGCTTAGAGGATAGCGGGGGGGCCGAGACCCAGTACTTC
>.|TRBV29-1|TRBJ2-3|.
CSVEGGADTQYF
TGCAGCGTTGAGGGGGGGGCTGATACGCAGTATTTT
>.|TRBV4-3|TRBJ1-2|.
CASSQDHSGRIGYTF
TGCGCCAGCAGCCAAGATCATTCAGGGCGAATCGGCTACACCTTC
>.|TRBV11-3|TRBJ2-3|TRBD1
CASSMNRGRERDTQYF
TGTGCCAGCAGCATGAACAGGGGGCGGGAGAGAGATACGCAGTATTTT
>.|TRBV4-3|TRBJ2-7|.
CASSPAPAALAYEQYF
TGCGCCAGCAGCCCCGCGCCAGCGGCCCTCGCCTACGAGCAGTACTTC
>.|TRBV28|TRBJ1-5|.
CASSPRFSNQPQHF
TGTGCCAGCAGTCCCAGGTTTAGCAATCAGCCCCAGCATTTT
>.|TRBV7-9|TRBJ1-1|TRBD1
CASTASSGGTRGTEAFF
TGTGCCAGCACCGCGTCGTCAGGGGGCACAAGGGGCACTGAAGCTTTCTTT
>.|TRBV7-3|TRBJ1-1|.
CASPTGGFALCTEAFF
TGTGCCAGTCCAACAGGAGGGTTTGCATTATGCACTGAAGCTTTCTTT
>.|TRBV4-3|TRBJ1-2|TRBD1
CASSIRQGARNGYTF
TGCGCCAGCAGCATCCGACAGGGGGCGCGGAATGGCTACACCTTC
>.|TRBV6-5|TRBJ2-5|.
CASSYSTGTKETQYF
TGTGCCAGCAGTTACTCGACCGGGACAAAAGAGACCCAGTACTTC
>.|TRBV7-8|TRBJ1-1|.
CASSAQNTEAFF
TGTGCCAGCAGCGCACAGAACACTGAAGCTTTCTTT
>.|TRBV4-3|TRBJ1-2|.
CASSYRTFSFYGYTF
TGCGCCAGCAGTTATAGGACATTTTCCTTTTATGGCTACACCTTC
>.|TRBV5-1|TRBJ1-1|.
CASKFRENTEAFF
TGCGCCAGCAAGTTTCGGGAGAACACTGAAGCTTTCTTT
>.|TRBV20-1|TRBJ2-3|.
CSAGDTQYF
TGCAGCGCAGGGGATACGCAGTATTTT
>.|TRBV28|TRBJ1-1|TRBD1
CASSLQETGLAFF
TGTGCCAGCAGTTTACAGGAGACAGGGTTAGCTTTCTTT
>.|TRBV4-3|TRBJ2-1|.
CASSPRQANEQFF
TGCGCCAGCAGCCCCCGGCAGGCTAATGAGCAGTTCTTC
>.|TRBV4-3|TRBJ2-1|.
CASSQDAPGLYNEQFF
TGCGCCAGCAGCCAAGATGCCCCGGGTTTATACAATGAGCAGTTCTTC
>.|TRBV14|TRBJ1-6|.
CASSQSRLRSSYNSPLHF
TGTGCCAGCAGCCAATCCCGATTGAGAAGCTCCTATAATTCACCCCTCCACTTT
>.|TRBV6-1|TRBJ1-3|.
CASSPQGSGNTIYF
TGTGCCAGCAGTCCACAGGGTTCGGGAAACACCATATATTTT
>.|TRBV5-6|TRBJ2-7|.
CASSTNYEQYF
TGTGCCAGCAGCACTAACTACGAGCAGTACTTC
>few|TRBV19|TRBJ1-1|.
CASSITGWDTEAFF
TGTGCCAGTAGTATCACAGGGTGGGACACTGAAGCTTTCTTT
>large|TRBV4-2|TRBJ1-2|TRBD1
CASSPTGGRDGYTF
TGTGCCAGCAGCCCGACAGGGGGCCGGGATGGCTACACCTTC
>.|TRBV9|TRBJ1-6|TRBD1
CASSVEGQGNSPLHF
TGTGCCAGCAGCGTAGAGGGACAGGGCAATTCACCCCTCCACTTT
>once|TRBV4-3|TRBJ1-6|TRBD1
CASSQDRGISPLHF
TGCGCCAGCAGCCAGGACAGGGGCATTTCACCCCTCCACTTT
>.|TRBV5-1|TRBJ1-6|.
CASSGQKNSPLHF
TGCGCCAGCAGCGGGCAGAAGAATTCACCCCTCCACTTT
>.|TRBV5-5|TRBJ1-3|TRBD1
CASDRGPGNTIYF
TGTGCCAGTGACAGGGGCCCTGGAAACACCATATATTTT
>.|TRBV19|TRBJ1-1|.
CASSMRRVDTEAFF
TGTGCCAGTAGTATGCGCAGGGTCGACACTGAAGCTTTCTTT
>.|TRBV2|TRBJ2-1|TRBD2
CASKGRLANRGGSYNEQFF
TGTGCCAGCAAAGGGAGACTAGCGAATCGTGGGGGCTCCTACAATGAGCAGTTCTTC
>.|TRBV4-1|TRBJ2-3|.
CASSPGGLGTDTQYF
TGCGCCAGCAGCCCCGGGGGGCTCGGCACAGATACGCAGTATTTT
>.|TRBV7-2|TRBJ2-1|TRBD2
CASSLVERGGSYNEQFF
TGTGCCAGCAGCTTAGTTGAGCGGGGGGGTTCCTACAATGAGCAGTTCTTC
>.|TRBV29-1|TRBJ1-2|.
CSVAGGDYGYTF
TGCAGCGTGGCCGGGGGGGACTATGGCTACACCTTC
>.|TRBV28|TRBJ1-5|TRBD1
CASRLTGESNQPQHF
TGTGCCAGCAGACTAACAGGGGAGTCCAATCAGCCCCAGCATTTT
>.|TRBV5-1|TRBJ2-5|.
CASSLALEETQYF
TGCGCCAGCAGCTTAGCTCTAGAAGAGACCCAGTACTTC
>.|TRBV5-1|TRBJ1-1|.
CASSPQGGGAEAFF
TGCGCCAGCAGCCCCCAGGGCGGGGGCGCTGAAGCTTTCTTT
>.|TRBV7-2|TRBJ1-1|.
CASSPRVGEGEAFF
TGTGCCAGCAGCCCTCGAGTCGGGGAGGGTGAAGCTTTCTTT
>.|TRBV18|TRBJ1-1|.
CASSPSLGTEAFF
TGTGCCAGCTCACCAAGCCTAGGCACTGAAGCTTTCTTT
>.|TRBV9|TRBJ2-2|TRBD2
CASSPSGANTGELFF
TGTGCCAGCAGCCCGAGCGGGGCAAATACCGGGGAGCTGTTTTTT
>.|TRBV5-1|TRBJ2-1|.
CASSRMTVYNEQFF
TGCGCCAGCAGCCGAATGACAGTTTACAATGAGCAGTTCTTC
>.|TRBV21-1|TRBJ1-1|.
CASSNSCRDSMNTEAFF
TGTGCCAGCAGCAATAGTTGCCGGGACAGCATGAACACTGAAGCTTTCTTT
>.|TRBV7-2|TRBJ1-6|.
CASSQRQSSYNSPLHF
TGTGCCAGCAGCCAAAGACAGAGCTCCTATAATTCACCCCTCCACTTT
>.|TRBV7-3|TRBJ1-6|TRBD1
CASSFGQGYSPLHF
TGTGCCAGCAGCTTCGGACAGGGGTACTCACCCCTCCACTTT
>.|TRBV4-1|TRBJ2-7|.
CASSLYKSYEQYF
TGCGCCAGCAGCCTCTATAAGTCCTACGAGCAGTACTTC
>.|TRBV19|TRBJ2-4|.
CASSIPWARNIQYF
TGTGCCAGTAGTATACCCTGGGCCCGAAACATTCAGTACTTC